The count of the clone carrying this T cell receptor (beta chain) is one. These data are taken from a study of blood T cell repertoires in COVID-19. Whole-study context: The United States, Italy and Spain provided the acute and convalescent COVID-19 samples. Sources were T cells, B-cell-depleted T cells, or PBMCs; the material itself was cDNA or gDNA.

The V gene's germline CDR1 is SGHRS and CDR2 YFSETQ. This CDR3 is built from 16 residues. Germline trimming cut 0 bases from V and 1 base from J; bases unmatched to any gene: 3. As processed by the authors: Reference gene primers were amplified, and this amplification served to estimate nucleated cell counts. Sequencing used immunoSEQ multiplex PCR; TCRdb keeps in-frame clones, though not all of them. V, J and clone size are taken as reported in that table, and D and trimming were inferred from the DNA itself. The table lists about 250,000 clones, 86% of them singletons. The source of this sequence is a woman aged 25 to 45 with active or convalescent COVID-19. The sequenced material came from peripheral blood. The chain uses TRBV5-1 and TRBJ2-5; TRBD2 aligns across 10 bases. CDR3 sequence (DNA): TGCGCCAGCAGCTTGGATCTAGCGGGGGCCCAAGAGACCCAGTACTTC. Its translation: CASSLDLAGAQETQYF.